The entry below gives a single T cell receptor beta chain sequence along with its context. The antigen remains undetermined. This CDR3 contains 13 residues. Trimming left V 7 bases short and J 9 bases short, with 18 bases between. Per germline, CDR1 SNHLY and CDR2 FYNNEI. The source of the sample is a study of Tregs in tolerant kidney transplant recipients. Notes on the study in general: Activated donor B cell expansion appeared to reveal the most relevant donor-specific TCRbeta repertoire. In tolerant patients, donor-specific Tregs outgrew total Tregs, suggesting antigen-driven expansion.

Thawed PBMCs were FACS-sorted into unstimulated CD4+CD25+CD127- regulatory T cells, CD4+CD25- non-regulatory cells, CD4 and CD8 cells. Some clones are missing from TCRdb's copy, which holds only in-frame ones; the method was immunoSEQ multiplex PCR. The sample has tens of thousands of clones, roughly 98% seen once. This clonotype was sampled from a human donor who received a combined kidney and bone marrow transplant. The rearrangement links TRBV2 to TRBJ2-5; weak D call: TRBD1 (5 bases). The input for sequencing was CD4+ T cells from blood, taken before the transplant. Here the CDR3 reads CASNTGTVGAQYF. The CDR3 coding sequence is TGTGCCAGCAACACGGGCACCGTAGGGGCCCAGTACTTC.